These 25 T cell receptor beta chains came from one sample sequenced in a study of blood T cell repertoires in COVID-19. Clones were read by immunoSEQ multiplex PCR, and TCRdb kept only the in-frame ones, dropping some. This sample has a few hundred thousand clones, with over 75% found just once. Sequencing was done on a sample of peripheral blood. Receptors were obtained from a woman in her 70s with COVID-19, enrolled during active disease.

This chain links TRBV6-1 with TRBJ1-2; 7 positions agree with TRBD1. There are 15 residues in the CDR3. V lost 3 bases, J lost 8 bases, and 12 bases stayed unmatched. The V gene's germline CDR1 is MNHNS and CDR2 SASEGT. CDR3 nucleotides: TGTGCCAGCAGTGAGCTCGAACAGGGGTCTCGCGGCTACACCTTC. Its protein product is CASSELEQGSRGYTF.

This chain uses TRBV5-8 with TRBJ2-6; D unclear. This CDR3 has 17 amino acids. Germline V CDR1 and CDR2: SGHTS, YDEGEE. V lost 5 bases to trimming and J lost 4 bases, with 19 bases between them. CDR3 residues: CASSYGSGFKGANVLTF. CDR3 DNA sequence: TGTGCCAGCAGTTATGGGTCAGGATTTAAAGGGGCCAACGTCCTGACTTTC.

The genes are TRBV27 and TRBJ2-7; possibly TRBD2 for D (5 bases). CDR1 is MNHEY and CDR2 is SMNVEV in the germline V gene (reference sequence). With 5 bases removed from V and 3 bases from J, the gap between germline ends came to 11 bases. This CDR3 is built from 13 residues. CDR3 nucleotide sequence: TGTGCCAGCAGTCAATCGGGGTTCTACGAGCAGTACTTC. Translating it yields CASSQSGFYEQYF.

The chain joins TRBV30 to TRBJ1-5; D is unresolved. Trimming shortened V by 3 bases and J by 3 bases, and 9 bases separated the two germline ends. CDR1 GTSNPN and CDR2 SVGIG come from the germline V gene (reference sequence). The CDR3 is 13 amino acids. CDR3 coding DNA: TGTGCCTGGAGGAACGGTTTCAATCAGCCCCAGCATTTT. It is translated as CAWRNGFNQPQHF.

The chain links TRBV7-8 to TRBJ2-1; 7 bases align to TRBD2. There are 15 residues in the CDR3. The germline CDR1 and CDR2 sequences are SGHVS and FQNEAQ. V was pared by 5 bases and J by 0 bases, with 4 bases of the junction left unmatched. The CDR3 coding sequence is TGTGCCAGCAGCCCTAGCGGACACTCCTACAATGAGCAGTTCTTC. Translation gives CASSPSGHSYNEQFF.

The gene calls are TRBV7-9 and TRBJ1-1; 7 bases align to TRBD1. This CDR3 is built from 12 residues. Losses at the gene ends were 2 bases for V and 9 bases for J; bases not matched to a gene: 3. The germline gives CDR1 SEHNR, CDR2 FQNEAQ (reference sequence). The CDR3 here is CASSLLQGKAFF. The CDR3 DNA reads TGTGCCAGCAGCTTATTACAGGGGAAAGCTTTCTTT.

V gene TRBV11-3 combines with J gene TRBJ2-1; perhaps TRBD1 as D (5 bases). The germline CDR1 and CDR2 sequences are SGHNT and YENEEA. This CDR3 is 15 amino acids long. Deletions cut 1 base from V and 4 bases from J, with 11 bases between. The CDR3 DNA sequence: TGTGCCAGCAGCTTAGGGCAGGGTGGGTACAATGAGCAGTTCTTC. Protein: CASSLGQGGYNEQFF.

The chain recombines TRBV27 with TRBJ2-7, with 12 bases identical to TRBD1. Per the germline V gene, CDR1 is MNHEY and CDR2 is SMNVEV (reference sequence). V lost 6 bases, J lost 5 bases, and 11 bases stayed unmatched. The length of the CDR3 is 16 residues. The CDR3 region is CASSTGTGGAWDEQYF. DNA for the CDR3: TGTGCCAGCAGCACCGGGACAGGGGGCGCATGGGACGAGCAGTACTTC.

V gene TRBV30 combines with J gene TRBJ2-7, with 10 bases matching TRBD1. Germline V CDR1 and CDR2: GTSNPN, SVGIG (reference sequence). The CDR3 runs 14 residues. J lost 5 bases, V lost 4 bases, and 8 bases had no gene match. The CDR3 is CAWTKGQGSNEQYF. DNA for the CDR3: TGTGCCTGGACAAAGGGACAGGGGTCCAACGAGCAGTACTTC.

The J gene is TRBJ2-2, the V gene TRBV11-2; maybe TRBD2 (5 bases). CDR1 is SGHAT and CDR2 is FQNNGV in the germline V gene. The CDR3 covers 16 residues. Trimming left V 4 bases short and J 2 bases short, with 14 bases between. The CDR3 loop reads CASSYPLEGNTGELFF. The CDR3 DNA follows: TGTGCCAGCAGCTACCCCCTTGAGGGAAACACCGGGGAGCTGTTTTTT. Supplemented by reference TRBV11-2 and TRBJ2-2, the full variable domain reads EAGVAQSPRYKIIEKRQSVAFWCNPISGHATLYWYQQILGQGPKLLIQFQNNGVVDDSQLPKDRFSAERLKGVDSTLKIQPAKLEDSAVYLCASSYPLEGNTGELFFGEGSRLTVL.

V usage is TRBV18 and J usage is TRBJ2-3; no reliable D call. Per germline, CDR1 KGHSH and CDR2 LQKENI. V gave up 2 bases and J gave up 6 bases, with 3 bases separating them. The CDR3 is made up of 11 amino acids. Here the CDR3 DNA reads TGTGCCAGCTCACCAGCGGATACGCAGTATTTT. Encoded protein: CASSPADTQYF.

The chain has TRBV4-3 and TRBJ1-4; TRBD1 matches at 8 bases. This CDR3 has 15 amino acids. CDR1 and CDR2 (germline): LGHNA, YSLEER. The trim removed 0 bases at V and 11 bases at J, leaving 8 bases unmatched. The CDR3 here is CASSQEDHRGSKLFF. CDR3 in DNA: TGCGCCAGCAGCCAAGAGGACCACAGGGGGTCGAAACTGTTTTTT.

The chain joins TRBV28 to TRBJ2-7; TRBD2 agrees at 7 bases. The CDR3 loop spans 14 amino acids. The V segment lost 8 bases and the J segment 0 bases; nucleotides outside the gene matches: 7. CDR1 is MDHEN and CDR2 is SYDVKM in the germline V gene. CDR3 sequence: CASLKAGISYEQYF. CDR3 DNA: TGTGCCAGCCTTAAAGCGGGGATCTCCTACGAGCAGTACTTC. Full variable domain (remainder filled in from reference TRBV28 and TRBJ2-7): DVKVTQSSRYLVKRTGEKVFLECVQDMDHENMFWYRQDPGLGLRLIYFSYDVKMKEKGDIPEGYSVSREKKERFSLILESASTNQTSMYLCASLKAGISYEQYFGPGTRLTVT.

This clone has a single count. Compared with germline, one end of the junction differs, possibly owing to a read error. CDR3 nucleotides: TGTGCCACCAGTGACTTGACTGACTGGAGCTTC. This gives the protein CATSDLTDWSF. The chain is built from TRBV24-1 and TRBJ2-7, with unresolved D. The CDR3 sequence is 11 residues long. Germline loops: CDR1 KGHDR, CDR2 SFDVKD.

The gene calls are TRBV18 and TRBJ2-5, with D hard to call. Germline lookup yields CDR1 KGHSH and CDR2 LQKENI. V was cut by 3 bases and J by 1 base, with 6 bases left in between. There are 13 residues in the CDR3. The CDR3 DNA reads TGTGCCAGCTCACCGGCCAGCCAAGAGACCCAGTACTTC. It yields the protein CASSPASQETQYF.

V gene TRBV12-3 or TRBV12-4 combines with J gene TRBJ2-3; unclear D gene. This CDR3 has 11 residues. Between the trimmed V and J ends, which lost 3 bases and 5 bases, there was a span of 3 bases. This CDR3 reads CASSFKDTQYF. CDR3 bases: TGTGCCAGCAGTTTTAAAGATACGCAGTATTTT.

The chain links TRBV7-2 to TRBJ2-5; D might be TRBD2 (6 bases). This CDR3 has 15 amino acids. Germline V lookup: CDR1 SGHTA, CDR2 FQGNSA. Between the trimmed V and J ends, which lost 2 bases and 5 bases, there was a span of 15 bases. CDR3 DNA: TGTGCCAGCAGCTTAAGGGGACGGGAGACCGAGACCCAGTACTTC. Its protein product is CASSLRGRETETQYF.

The rearrangement uses TRBV7-3 and TRBJ1-1, with TRBD1 as a possible D gene (5 bases). From germline, CDR1 is SGHTA and CDR2 FQGTGA. The CDR3 contains 13 residues. Trimming left V 5 bases short and J 5 bases short, with 12 bases between. CDR3 protein: CASSNGGRTEAFF. Written as DNA, the CDR3 is TGTGCCAGCAGCAACGGGGGGAGGACTGAAGCTTTCTTT.

The chain joins TRBV7-9 to TRBJ2-7, with D unresolved. The CDR3 covers 12 residues. Trimming stripped 6 bases from V and 5 bases from J, with 11 bases between. Germline CDR1 is SEHNR and CDR2 is FQNEAQ (reference sequence). CDR3 coding DNA: TGTGCCAGCAGTTCCGTCTTTGACGAGCAGTACTTC. Translating it yields CASSSVFDEQYF.

This chain joins TRBV29-1 and TRBJ2-2; 7 positions match TRBD2. Looked up from germline, CDR1 is SQVTM and CDR2 is ANQGSEA. The CDR3 runs to 12 residues. The V and J ends lost 7 bases and 6 bases, in that order; junction bases with no gene match: 5. The DNA for the CDR3 is TGCAGCGCCCCCACTAGCGCCGGGGAGCTGTTTTTT. It yields the protein CSAPTSAGELFF.

Concerning this clone: At the DNA level, this CDR3 is encoded by other sequences in the same sample as well. This chain links TRBV28 with TRBJ2-7; the match to TRBD1 covers 10 bases. Trimming took 6 bases from V and 2 from J; bases not matched to a gene: 4. In germline, CDR1 is MDHEN, CDR2 SYDVKM. This CDR3 has 14 amino acids. Here the CDR3 DNA reads TGTGCCAGCAGCCCGGGACAGGGGACCTACGAGCAGTACTTC. Protein: CASSPGQGTYEQYF.

The chain couples TRBV27 to TRBJ2-2; D ambiguous. Germline-derived CDR1 and CDR2 are MNHEY and SMNVEV (reference sequence). V was pared by 4 bases and J by 4 bases, with 7 bases between. The CDR3 has 13 residues. CDR3 sequence: CASSSQVTGELFF. The CDR3, as DNA: TGTGCCAGCAGTTCCCAGGTCACCGGGGAGCTGTTTTTT.

This clone was counted a single time. V is TRBV11-2 and J is TRBJ1-4; TRBD1 agrees at 7 bases. Germline V gives CDR1 SGHAT, CDR2 FQNNGV. Trimming took 4 bases from V and 7 from J; bases not matched to a gene: 9. This CDR3 has 15 amino acids. CDR3 sequence reads: CASSSFLQGREKLFF. The CDR3 coding sequence is TGTGCCAGCAGCTCTTTCCTACAGGGGCGTGAAAAACTGTTTTTT.

Turning to this clone: Different DNA sequences within this sample yield the same CDR3. The chain combines TRBV9 with TRBJ1-2; no clear D. The ends were cut back, 6 bases at V and 6 bases at J, with 21 bases in the middle. The germline V gene encodes CDR1 SGDLS and CDR2 YYNGEE. The CDR3 consists of 15 residues. The CDR3 nucleotides read TGTGCCAGCACCAGAGGTGGTAATTTAGAAAATGGCTACACCTTC. Its translation: CASTRGGNLENGYTF.

This chain joins TRBV7-3 and TRBJ2-1; 10 bases fit TRBD2. The V gene's germline CDR1 is SGHTA and CDR2 FQGTGA. The CDR3 spans 15 residues. V trimming: 1 base; J trimming: 7 bases; junction bases outside the gene matches: 4. The CDR3: CASSLSTSGKNEQFF. As DNA, the CDR3 is TGTGCCAGCAGCTTAAGTACTAGCGGGAAAAATGAGCAGTTCTTC.